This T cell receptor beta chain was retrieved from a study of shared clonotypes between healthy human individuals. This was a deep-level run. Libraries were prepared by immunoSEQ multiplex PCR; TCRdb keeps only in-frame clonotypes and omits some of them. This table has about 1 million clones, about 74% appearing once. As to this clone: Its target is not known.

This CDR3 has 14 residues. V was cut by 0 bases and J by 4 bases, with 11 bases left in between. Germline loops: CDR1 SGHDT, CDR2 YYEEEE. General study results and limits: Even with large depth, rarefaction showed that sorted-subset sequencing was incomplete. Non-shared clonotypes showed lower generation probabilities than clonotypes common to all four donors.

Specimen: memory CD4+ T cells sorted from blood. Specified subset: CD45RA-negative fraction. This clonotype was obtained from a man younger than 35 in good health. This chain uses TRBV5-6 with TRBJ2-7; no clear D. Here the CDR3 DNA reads TGTGCCAGCAGCTTGGGTTGGGGATCATACGAGCAGTACTTC. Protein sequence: CASSLGWGSYEQYF.